The clone carrying this T cell receptor (beta chain) has a single count. The sample belongs to a study of blood T cell repertoires in COVID-19. Turning to the study itself: The study drew acute and convalescent COVID-19 samples from the United States, Italy and Spain. The analysed material was cDNA or gDNA that came from T cells, B-cell-depleted T cells, or PBMCs.

This CDR3 comprises 17 residues. The data were produced by immunoSEQ multiplex PCR, yet TCRdb's version contains in-frame clones alone and is incomplete. The profile shows hundreds of thousands of clones, approximately 84% of them singletons. Before being deemed recovered, Cohort 3 donors had two negative PCRs, clearance, or symptom resolution. This chain links TRBV21-1 with TRBJ2-3; TRBD2 is the table's D call, not checked against the DNA. TRBV21-1 represents a pseudogene. Sequences were obtained from PBMCs or T cells enriched from blood (not recorded which). This receptor was obtained from a woman under 40 who had recovered from COVID-19. Here the CDR3 reads CASRHRALAGVTDTQYF. CDR3 nucleotides: TGTGCCAGCAGGCACCGCGCCCTAGCGGGGGTCACAGATACGCAGTATTTT.